This T cell receptor (beta chain) was obtained from a study of blood T cell repertoires in COVID-19. About the research overall: The study drew acute and convalescent COVID-19 samples from the United States, Italy and Spain. Sources were T cells, B-cell-depleted T cells, or PBMCs; the material itself was cDNA or gDNA.

Germline CDR1 is SEHNR and CDR2 is FQNEAQ (reference sequence). This CDR3 has 12 residues. The V end was cut by 7 bases, the J end by 7 bases, with 14 bases between. This clone was seen only once. Per the study methods: Reference gene primers were amplified, and this amplification served to estimate nucleated cell counts. The repertoire was sequenced with immunoSEQ multiplex PCR; TCRdb's copy has only in-frame clones and lacks some. That table furnishes V, J and clone size, whereas the DNA furnished D and trimming. The sample has about 95,000 clones, more than 70% seen once. Material: peripheral blood. The chain is built from TRBV7-9 and TRBJ2-7; D may be TRBD1 (5 bases). The receptor's source is a human donor in a cohort sampled during active COVID-19. CDR3 sequence reads: CASNFGANEQYF. For the CDR3, the DNA is TGTGCCAGCAACTTTGGGGCGAATGAGCAGTACTTC.